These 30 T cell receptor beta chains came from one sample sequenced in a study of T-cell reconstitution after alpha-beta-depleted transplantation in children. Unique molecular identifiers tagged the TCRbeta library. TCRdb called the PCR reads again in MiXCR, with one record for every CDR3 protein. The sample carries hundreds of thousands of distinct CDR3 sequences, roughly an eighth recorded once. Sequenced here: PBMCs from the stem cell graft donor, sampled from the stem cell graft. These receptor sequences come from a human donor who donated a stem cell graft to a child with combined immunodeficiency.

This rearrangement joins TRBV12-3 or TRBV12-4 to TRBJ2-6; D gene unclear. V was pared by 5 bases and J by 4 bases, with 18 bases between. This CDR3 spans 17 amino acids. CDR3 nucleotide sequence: TGTGCCAGCAGTGGACGCCGGAGTTGGCGCGGGGCCAACGTCCTGACTTTC. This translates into CASSGRRSWRGANVLTF.

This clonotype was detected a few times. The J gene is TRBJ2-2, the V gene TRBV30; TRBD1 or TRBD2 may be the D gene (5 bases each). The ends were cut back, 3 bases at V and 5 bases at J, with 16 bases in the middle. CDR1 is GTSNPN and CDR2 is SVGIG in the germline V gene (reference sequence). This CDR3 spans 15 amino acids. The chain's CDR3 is CAWRGDQQETGELFF. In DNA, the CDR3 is TGTGCCTGGAGGGGGGACCAACAGGAGACCGGGGAGCTGTTTTTT. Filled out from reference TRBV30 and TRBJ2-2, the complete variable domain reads SQTIHQWPATLVQPVGSPLSLECTVEGTSNPNLYWYRQAAGRGLQLLFYSVGIGQISSEVPQNLSASRPQDRQFILSSKKLLLSDSGFYLCAWRGDQQETGELFFGEGSRLTVL.

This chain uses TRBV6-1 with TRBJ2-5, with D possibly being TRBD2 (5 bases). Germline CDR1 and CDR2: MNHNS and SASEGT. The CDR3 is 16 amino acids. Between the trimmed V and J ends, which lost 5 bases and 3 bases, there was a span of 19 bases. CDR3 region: CASSTRGEKAKETQYF. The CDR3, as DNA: TGTGCCAGCAGTACCCGGGGAGAGAAGGCTAAAGAGACCCAGTACTTC.

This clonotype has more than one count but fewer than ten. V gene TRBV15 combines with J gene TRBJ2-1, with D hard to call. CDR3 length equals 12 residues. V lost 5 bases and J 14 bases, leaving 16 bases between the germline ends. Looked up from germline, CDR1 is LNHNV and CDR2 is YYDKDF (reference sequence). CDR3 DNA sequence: TGTGCCACCAGCGAGGTGGGAAAGGAAAAGTTCTTC. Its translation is CATSEVGKEKFF. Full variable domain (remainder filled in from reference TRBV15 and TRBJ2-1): DAMVIQNPRYQVTQFGKPVTLSCSQTLNHNVMYWYQQKSSQAPKLLFHYYDKDFNNEADTPDNFQSRRPNTSFCFLDIRSPGLGDTAMYLCATSEVGKEKFFGPGTRLTVL.

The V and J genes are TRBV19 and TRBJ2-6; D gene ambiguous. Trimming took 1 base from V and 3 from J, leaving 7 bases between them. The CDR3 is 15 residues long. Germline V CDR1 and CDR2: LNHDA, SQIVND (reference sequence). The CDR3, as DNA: TGTGCCAGTAGTATAGCGATCGATGGGGCCAACGTCCTGACTTTC. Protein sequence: CASSIAIDGANVLTF.

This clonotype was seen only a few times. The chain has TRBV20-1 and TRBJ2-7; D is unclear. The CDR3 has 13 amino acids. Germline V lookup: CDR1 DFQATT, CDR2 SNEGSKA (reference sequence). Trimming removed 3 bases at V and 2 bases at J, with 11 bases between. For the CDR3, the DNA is TGCAGTGCTAGGGACGGACGGACCTACGAGCAGTACTTC. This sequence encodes CSARDGRTYEQYF.

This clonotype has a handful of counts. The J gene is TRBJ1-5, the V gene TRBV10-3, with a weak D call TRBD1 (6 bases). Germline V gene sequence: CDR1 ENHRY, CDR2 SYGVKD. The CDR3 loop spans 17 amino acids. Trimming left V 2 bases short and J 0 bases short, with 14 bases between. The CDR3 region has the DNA TGTGCCATCAGTGAGGGGGGCCGAACTTATAGCAATCAGCCCCAGCATTTT. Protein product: CAISEGGRTYSNQPQHF.

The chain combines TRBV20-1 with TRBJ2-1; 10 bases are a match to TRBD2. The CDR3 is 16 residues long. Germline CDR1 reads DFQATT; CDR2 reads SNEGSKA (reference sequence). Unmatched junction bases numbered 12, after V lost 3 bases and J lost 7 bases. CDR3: CSASATLAGARNEQFF. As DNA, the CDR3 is TGCAGTGCTAGCGCTACCCTAGCGGGAGCGAGGAATGAGCAGTTCTTC.

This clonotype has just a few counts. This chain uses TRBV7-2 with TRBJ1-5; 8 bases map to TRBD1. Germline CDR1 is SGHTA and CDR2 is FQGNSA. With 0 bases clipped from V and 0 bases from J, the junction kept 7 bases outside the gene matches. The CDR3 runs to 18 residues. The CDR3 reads CASSLAGPGGYSNQPQHF. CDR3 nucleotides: TGTGCCAGCAGCTTAGCCGGGCCAGGGGGCTATAGCAATCAGCCCCAGCATTTT. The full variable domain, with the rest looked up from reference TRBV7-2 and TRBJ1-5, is GAGVSQSPSNKVTEKGKDVELRCDPISGHTALYWYRQSLGQGLEFLIYFQGNSAPDKSGLPSDRFSAERTGGSVSTLTIQRTQQEDSAVYLCASSLAGPGGYSNQPQHFGDGTRLSIL.

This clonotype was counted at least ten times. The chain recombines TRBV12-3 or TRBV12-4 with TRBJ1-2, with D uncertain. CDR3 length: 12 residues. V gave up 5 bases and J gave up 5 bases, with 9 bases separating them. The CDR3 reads CASSLPPYGYTF. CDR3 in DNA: TGTGCCAGCAGTCTGCCCCCTTATGGCTACACCTTC.

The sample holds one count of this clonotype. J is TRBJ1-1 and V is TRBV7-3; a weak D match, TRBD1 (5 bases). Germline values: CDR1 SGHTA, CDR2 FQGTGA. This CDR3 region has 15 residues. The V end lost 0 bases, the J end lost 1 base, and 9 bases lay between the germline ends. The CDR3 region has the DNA TGTGCCAGCAGCTTAACGGGCAGGGCGAACACTGAAGCTTTCTTT. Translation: CASSLTGRANTEAFF.

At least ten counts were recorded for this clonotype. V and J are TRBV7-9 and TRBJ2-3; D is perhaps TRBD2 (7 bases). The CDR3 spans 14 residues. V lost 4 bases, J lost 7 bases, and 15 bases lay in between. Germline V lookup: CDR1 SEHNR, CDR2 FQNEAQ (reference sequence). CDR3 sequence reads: CASSSRGGGNTQYF. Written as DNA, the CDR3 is TGTGCCAGCAGCTCTAGGGGGGGCGGAAATACGCAGTATTTT.

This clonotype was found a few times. CDR3 amino acids: CASGTWNTEAFF. The DNA for the CDR3 is TGTGCCAGCGGAACATGGAACACTGAAGCTTTCTTT. V usage is TRBV27 and J usage is TRBJ1-1, with D uncertain. The CDR3 sequence is 12 residues long. Germline V gene data show CDR1 as MNHEY and CDR2 as SMNVEV (reference sequence). The V and J ends lost 8 bases and 1 base respectively, with 8 bases between them.

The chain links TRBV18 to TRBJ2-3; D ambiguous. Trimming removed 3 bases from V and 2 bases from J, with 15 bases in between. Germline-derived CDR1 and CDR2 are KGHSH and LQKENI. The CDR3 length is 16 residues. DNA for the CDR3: TGTGCCAGCTCACCTCAATGGGCAGACCCCACAGATACGCAGTATTTT. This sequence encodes CASSPQWADPTDTQYF. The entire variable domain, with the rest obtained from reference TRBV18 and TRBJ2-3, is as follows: NAGVMQNPRHLVRRRGQEARLRCSPMKGHSHVYWYRQLPEEGLKFMVYLQKENIIDESGMPKERFSAEFPKEGPSILRIQQVVRGDSAAYFCASSPQWADPTDTQYFGPGTRLTVL.

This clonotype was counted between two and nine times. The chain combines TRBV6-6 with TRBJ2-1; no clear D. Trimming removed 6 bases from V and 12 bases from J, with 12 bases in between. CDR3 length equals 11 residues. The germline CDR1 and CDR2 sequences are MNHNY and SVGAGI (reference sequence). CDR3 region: CASSPQKGQFF. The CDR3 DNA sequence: TGTGCCAGCAGCCCCCAGAAGGGGCAGTTCTTC.

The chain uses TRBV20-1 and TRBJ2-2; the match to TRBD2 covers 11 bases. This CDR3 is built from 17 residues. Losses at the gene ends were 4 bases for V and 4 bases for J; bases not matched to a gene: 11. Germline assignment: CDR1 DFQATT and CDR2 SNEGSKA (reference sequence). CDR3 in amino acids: CSANRGGLAEFTGELFF. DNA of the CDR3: TGCAGTGCTAATCGGGGGGGACTAGCGGAATTCACCGGGGAGCTGTTTTTT.

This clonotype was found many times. The CDR3 DNA follows: TGTGCCAGCAGTTACGAGGGGCGGGAGACCCAGTACTTC. Translating gives CASSYEGRETQYF. This chain joins TRBV6-5 and TRBJ2-5; the D call may be TRBD1 or TRBD2 (5 bases each). The CDR3 has 13 amino acids. CDR1 and CDR2 from the germline V gene are MNHEY and SVGAGI. V shed 2 bases and J shed 5 bases, with 9 bases lying between them.

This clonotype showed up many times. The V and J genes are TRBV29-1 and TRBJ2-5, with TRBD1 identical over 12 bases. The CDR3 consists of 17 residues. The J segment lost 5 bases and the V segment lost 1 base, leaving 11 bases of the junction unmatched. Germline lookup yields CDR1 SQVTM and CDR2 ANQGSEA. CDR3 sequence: CSVEADSGTGGFETQYF. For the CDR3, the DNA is TGCAGCGTTGAAGCGGACTCCGGGACAGGGGGCTTCGAGACCCAGTACTTC.

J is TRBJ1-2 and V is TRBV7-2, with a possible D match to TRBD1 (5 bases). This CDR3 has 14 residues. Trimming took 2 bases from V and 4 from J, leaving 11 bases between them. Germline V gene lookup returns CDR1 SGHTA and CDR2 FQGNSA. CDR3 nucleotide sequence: TGTGCCAGCAGCTTAACAGGACTTCCCTATGGCTACACCTTC. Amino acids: CASSLTGLPYGYTF.

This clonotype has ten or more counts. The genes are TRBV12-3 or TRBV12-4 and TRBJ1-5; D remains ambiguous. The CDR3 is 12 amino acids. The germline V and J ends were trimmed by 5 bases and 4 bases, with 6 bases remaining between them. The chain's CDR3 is CASSAGNQPQHF. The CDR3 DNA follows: TGTGCCAGCAGTGCAGGTAATCAGCCCCAGCATTTT.

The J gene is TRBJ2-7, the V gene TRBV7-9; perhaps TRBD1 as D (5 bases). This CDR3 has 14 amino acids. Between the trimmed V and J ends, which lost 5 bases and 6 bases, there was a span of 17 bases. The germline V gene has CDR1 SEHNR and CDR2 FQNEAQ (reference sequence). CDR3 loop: CASSLKGAGREQYF. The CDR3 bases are TGTGCCAGCAGCCTAAAGGGCGCAGGGCGCGAGCAGTACTTC.

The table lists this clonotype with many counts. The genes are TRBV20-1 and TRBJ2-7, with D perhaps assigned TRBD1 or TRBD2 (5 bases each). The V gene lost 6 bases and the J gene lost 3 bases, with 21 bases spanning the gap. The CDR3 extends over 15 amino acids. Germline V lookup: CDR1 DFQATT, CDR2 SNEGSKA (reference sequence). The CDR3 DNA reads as TGCAGTGCCCCTAGCCTCATAGGGGAAGGCTACGAGCAGTACTTC. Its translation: CSAPSLIGEGYEQYF.

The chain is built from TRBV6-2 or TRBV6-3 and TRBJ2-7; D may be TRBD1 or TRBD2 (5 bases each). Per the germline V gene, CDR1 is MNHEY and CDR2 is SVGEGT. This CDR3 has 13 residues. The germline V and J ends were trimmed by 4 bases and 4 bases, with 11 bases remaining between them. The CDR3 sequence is CASSWGTDYEQYF. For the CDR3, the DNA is TGTGCCAGCAGTTGGGGGACGGATTACGAGCAGTACTTC.

CDR3 amino acids: CASRRQGGNEKLFF. The CDR3 nucleotides read TGTGCCAGCCGAAGACAGGGGGGTAATGAAAAACTGTTTTTT. The chain links TRBV6-5 to TRBJ1-4, with TRBD1 matching over 9 bases. The germline CDR1 and CDR2 sequences are MNHEY and SVGAGI. Trimming at V came to 8 bases and at J to 4 bases, leaving 5 bases not matched to a gene. The CDR3 loop spans 14 amino acids.

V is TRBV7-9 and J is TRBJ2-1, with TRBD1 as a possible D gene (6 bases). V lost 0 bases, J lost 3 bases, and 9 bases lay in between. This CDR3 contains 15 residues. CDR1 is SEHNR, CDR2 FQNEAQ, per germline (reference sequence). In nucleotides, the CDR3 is TGTGCCAGCAGCTTAGCCGTGGACAGCTACAATGAGCAGTTCTTC. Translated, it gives CASSLAVDSYNEQFF.

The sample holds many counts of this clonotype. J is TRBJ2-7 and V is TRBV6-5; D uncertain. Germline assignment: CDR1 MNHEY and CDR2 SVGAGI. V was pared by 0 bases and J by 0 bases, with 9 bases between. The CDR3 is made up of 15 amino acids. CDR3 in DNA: TGTGCCAGCAGTTACTCGGCGACTGGCTCCTACGAGCAGTACTTC. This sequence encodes CASSYSATGSYEQYF.

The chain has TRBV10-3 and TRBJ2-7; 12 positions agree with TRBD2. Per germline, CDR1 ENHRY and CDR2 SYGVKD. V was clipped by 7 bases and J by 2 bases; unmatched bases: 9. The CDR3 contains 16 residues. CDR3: CAITPGLAGYTYEQYF. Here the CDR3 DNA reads TGTGCCATCACTCCGGGACTAGCGGGTTATACCTACGAGCAGTACTTC.

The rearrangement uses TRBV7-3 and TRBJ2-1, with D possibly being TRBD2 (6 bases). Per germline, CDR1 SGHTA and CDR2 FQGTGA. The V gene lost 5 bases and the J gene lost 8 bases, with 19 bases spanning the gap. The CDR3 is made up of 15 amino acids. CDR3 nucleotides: TGTGCCAGCAGCCCATTCGGCGGAGGGGAGGATGAGCAGTTCTTC. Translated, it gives CASSPFGGGEDEQFF. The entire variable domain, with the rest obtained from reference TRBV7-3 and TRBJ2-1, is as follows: GAGVSQTPSNKVTEKGKYVELRCDPISGHTALYWYRQSLGQGPEFLIYFQGTGAADDSGLPNDRFFAVRPEGSVSTLKIQRTERGDSAVYLCASSPFGGGEDEQFFGPGTRLTVL.

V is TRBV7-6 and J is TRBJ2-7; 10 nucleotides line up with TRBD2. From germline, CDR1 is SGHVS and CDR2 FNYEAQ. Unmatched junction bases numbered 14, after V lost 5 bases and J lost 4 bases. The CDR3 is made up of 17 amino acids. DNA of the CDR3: TGTGCCAGCAGCCGAAAACCACCGGGACTAGCGCCGTACGAGCAGTACTTC. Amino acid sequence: CASSRKPPGLAPYEQYF. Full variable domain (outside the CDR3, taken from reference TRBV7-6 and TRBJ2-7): GAGVSQSPRYKVTKRGQDVALRCDPISGHVSLYWYRQALGQGPEFLTYFNYEAQQDKSGLPNDRFSAERPEGSISTLTIQRTEQRDSAMYRCASSRKPPGLAPYEQYFGPGTRLTVT.

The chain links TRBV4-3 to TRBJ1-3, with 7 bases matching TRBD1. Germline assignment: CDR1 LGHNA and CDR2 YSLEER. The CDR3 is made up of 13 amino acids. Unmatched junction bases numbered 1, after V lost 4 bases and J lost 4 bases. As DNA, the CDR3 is TGCGCCAGCAGCCCGACAGGGGGAAACACCATATATTTT. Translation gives CASSPTGGNTIYF.